This T cell receptor (beta chain) was observed in a study of T cell responses to AZD1222 COVID-19 vaccine. Whole-study results and caveats: Across the whole spike, CD4 TCRs peaked at regions 160-218 and 743-854. Donors were chiefly white British, with a greater number of females, and clonal diversity was perhaps underestimated.

With respect to this clone: Its specificity is unknown.

Measured with immunoSEQ multiplex PCR; TCRdb has only the in-frame clones, and not every one. Its table lists over 140,000 clones. Germline CDR1 is LGHNA and CDR2 is YNFKEQ. Trimming removed 0 bases at V and 10 bases at J, with 21 bases between. CDR3 size: 16 residues. Sequencing was carried out using peripheral blood. The clonotype was recovered from an adult in good health. V and J are TRBV4-2 and TRBJ1-1; no clear D. For the CDR3, the DNA is TGTGCCAGCAGCCAAGAAGGCGGCCCTGGGAGTACCAGAGCTTTCTTT. This translates into CASSQEGGPGSTRAFF.